This paragraph reports one T cell receptor (beta chain). Antigen specificity is unknown. The sample is drawn from a study of CD8 T cells in ankylosing spondylitis. Trimming took off 7 bases at V and 6 bases at J, with 24 bases between the two ends. Germline CDR1 and CDR2: MNHEY and SVGEGT. This CDR3 contains 16 residues. As the method for making TCR beta libraries, quantitative 5'-RACE with molecular barcodes was used. TCRdb independently ran MiXCR on the 5' RACE reads; one entry per CDR3 protein. There are roughly 190,000 distinct CDR3 sequences in the sample; around 13% occur only once, and about 17% lies in the top ten. Study findings and constraints: A number of the motif variants had already been described in reactive arthritis synovial fluid and blood.

The rearrangement links TRBV6-2 or TRBV6-3 to TRBJ1-1; weak D call: TRBD1 (5 bases). The origin of this receptor is a male donor with ankylosing spondylitis or in good health (not recorded which). Sequenced input: blood, either unsorted or a sorted T cell fraction (not recorded which). The CDR3 DNA follows: TGTGCCAGCATCCCCCTCCTCGACATGACAGCTCCTGAAGCTTTCTTT. Its protein is CASIPLLDMTAPEAFF.